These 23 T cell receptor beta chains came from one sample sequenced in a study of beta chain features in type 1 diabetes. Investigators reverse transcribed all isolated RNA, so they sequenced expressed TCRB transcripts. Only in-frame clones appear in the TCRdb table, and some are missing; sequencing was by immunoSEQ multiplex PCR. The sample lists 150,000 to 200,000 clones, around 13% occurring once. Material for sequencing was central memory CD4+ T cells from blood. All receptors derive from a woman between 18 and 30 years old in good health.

As DNA, the CDR3 is TGTGCCAGCAGCTTCGGGATTCAAGAGACCCAGTACTTC. Translation: CASSFGIQETQYF. The V call is TRBV5-6, the J call TRBJ2-5; a weak D match, TRBD2 (5 bases). This CDR3 region has 13 residues. Trimming took off 2 bases at V and 2 bases at J, with 7 bases between the two ends. Germline V lookup: CDR1 SGHDT, CDR2 YYEEEE. Based on the CDR3 plus reference TRBV5-6 and TRBJ2-5, the full variable domain is DAGVTQSPTHLIKTRGQQVTLRCSPKSGHDTVSWYQQALGQGPQFIFQYYEEEERQRGNFPDRFSGHQFPNYSSELNVNALLLGDSALYLCASSFGIQETQYFGPGTRLLVL.

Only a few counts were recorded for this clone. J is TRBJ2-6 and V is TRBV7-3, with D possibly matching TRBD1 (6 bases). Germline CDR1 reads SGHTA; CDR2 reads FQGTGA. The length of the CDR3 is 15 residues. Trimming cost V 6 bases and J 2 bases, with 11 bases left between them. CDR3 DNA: TGTGCCAGCAGTCAGGGGTTCCCTGGGGCCAACGTCCTGACTTTC. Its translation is CASSQGFPGANVLTF. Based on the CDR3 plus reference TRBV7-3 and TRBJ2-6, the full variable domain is GAGVSQTPSNKVTEKGKYVELRCDPISGHTALYWYRQSLGQGPEFLIYFQGTGAADDSGLPNDRFFAVRPEGSVSTLKIQRTERGDSAVYLCASSQGFPGANVLTFGAGSRLTVL.

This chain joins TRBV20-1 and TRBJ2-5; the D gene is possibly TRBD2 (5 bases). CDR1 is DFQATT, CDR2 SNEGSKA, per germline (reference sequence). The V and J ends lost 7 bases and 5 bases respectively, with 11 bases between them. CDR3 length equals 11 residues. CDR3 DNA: TGCAGTGGTGGACTGCGGGAGACCCAGTACTTC. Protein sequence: CSGGLRETQYF.

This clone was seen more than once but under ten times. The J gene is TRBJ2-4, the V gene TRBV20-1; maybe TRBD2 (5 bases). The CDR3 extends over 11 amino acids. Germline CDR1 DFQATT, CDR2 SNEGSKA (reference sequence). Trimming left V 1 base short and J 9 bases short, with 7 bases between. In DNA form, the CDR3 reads TGCAGTGCTAGAGGGGCGGGCATTCAGTACTTC. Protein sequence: CSARGAGIQYF.

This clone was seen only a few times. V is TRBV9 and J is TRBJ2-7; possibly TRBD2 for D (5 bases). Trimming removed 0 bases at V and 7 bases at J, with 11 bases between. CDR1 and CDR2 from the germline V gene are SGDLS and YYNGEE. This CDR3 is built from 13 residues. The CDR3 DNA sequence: TGTGCCAGCAGCGTAGCGGTCTGGAGGGAGCAGTACTTC. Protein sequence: CASSVAVWREQYF.

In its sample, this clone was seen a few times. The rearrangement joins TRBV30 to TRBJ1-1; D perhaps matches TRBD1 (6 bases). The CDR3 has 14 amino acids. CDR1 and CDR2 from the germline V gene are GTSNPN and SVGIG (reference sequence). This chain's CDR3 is CALDEWGRGTEAFF. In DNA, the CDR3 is TGTGCATTAGACGAATGGGGGCGAGGGACTGAAGCTTTCTTT. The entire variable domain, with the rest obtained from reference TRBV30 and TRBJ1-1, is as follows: SQTIHQWPATLVQPVGSPLSLECTVEGTSNPNLYWYRQAAGRGLQLLFYSVGIGQISSEVPQNLSASRPQDRQFILSSKKLLLSDSGFYLCALDEWGRGTEAFFGQGTRLTVV.

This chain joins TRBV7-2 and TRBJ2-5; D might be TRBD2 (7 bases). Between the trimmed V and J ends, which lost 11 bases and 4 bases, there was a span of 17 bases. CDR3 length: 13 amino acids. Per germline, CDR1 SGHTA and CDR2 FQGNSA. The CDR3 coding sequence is TGTGCCCGAGCCGGGGGCGGGAGAGAGACCCAGTACTTC. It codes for CARAGGGRETQYF.

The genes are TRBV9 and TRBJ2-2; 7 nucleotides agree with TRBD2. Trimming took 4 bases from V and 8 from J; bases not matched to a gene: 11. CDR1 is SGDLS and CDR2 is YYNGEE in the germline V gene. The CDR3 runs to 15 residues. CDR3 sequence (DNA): TGTGCCAGCAGCATTGGGACTCCGGGAGGAGGGGAGCTGTTTTTT. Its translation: CASSIGTPGGGELFF. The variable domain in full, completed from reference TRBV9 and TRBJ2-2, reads DSGVTQTPKHLITATGQRVTLRCSPRSGDLSVYWYQQSLDQGLQFLIQYYNGEERAKGNILERFSAQQFPDLHSELNLSSLELGDSALYFCASSIGTPGGGELFFGEGSRLTVL.

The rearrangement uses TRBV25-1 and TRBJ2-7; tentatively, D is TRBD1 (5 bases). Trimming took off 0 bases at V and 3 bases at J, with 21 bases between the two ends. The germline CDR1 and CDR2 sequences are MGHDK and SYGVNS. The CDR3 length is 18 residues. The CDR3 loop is CASSEYRLSGSPIYEQYF. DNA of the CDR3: TGTGCCAGCAGTGAATACCGCCTTTCAGGGTCCCCTATCTACGAGCAGTACTTC.

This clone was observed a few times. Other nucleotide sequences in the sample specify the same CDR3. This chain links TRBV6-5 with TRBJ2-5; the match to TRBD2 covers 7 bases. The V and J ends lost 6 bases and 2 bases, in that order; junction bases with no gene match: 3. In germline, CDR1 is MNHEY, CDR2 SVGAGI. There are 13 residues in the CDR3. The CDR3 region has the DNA TGTGCCAGCAGCAGGACTAGTCAAGAGACCCAGTACTTC. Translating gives CASSRTSQETQYF.

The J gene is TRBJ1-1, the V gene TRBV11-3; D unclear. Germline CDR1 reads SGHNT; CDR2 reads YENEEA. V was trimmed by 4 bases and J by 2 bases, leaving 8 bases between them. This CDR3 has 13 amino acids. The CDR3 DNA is TGTGCCAGCAGCTACGGGATTAACACTGAAGCTTTCTTT. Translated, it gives CASSYGINTEAFF.

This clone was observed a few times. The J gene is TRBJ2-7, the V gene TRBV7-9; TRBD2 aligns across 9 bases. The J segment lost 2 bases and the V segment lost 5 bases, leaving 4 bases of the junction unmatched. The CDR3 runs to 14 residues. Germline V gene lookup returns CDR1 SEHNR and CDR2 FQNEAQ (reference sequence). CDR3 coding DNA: TGTGCCAGCAGCCGCGGCGGGGGGGCCTACGAGCAGTACTTC. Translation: CASSRGGGAYEQYF.

The CDR3 region is CASARDSSYEQYF. The CDR3 DNA reads as TGCGCCAGCGCCCGAGATTCGTCCTACGAGCAGTACTTC. The chain uses TRBV5-1 and TRBJ2-7; unclear D gene. The CDR3 is 13 amino acids. The germline CDR1 and CDR2 sequences are SGHRS and YFSETQ. The ends were cut back, 7 bases at V and 1 base at J, with 12 bases in the middle.

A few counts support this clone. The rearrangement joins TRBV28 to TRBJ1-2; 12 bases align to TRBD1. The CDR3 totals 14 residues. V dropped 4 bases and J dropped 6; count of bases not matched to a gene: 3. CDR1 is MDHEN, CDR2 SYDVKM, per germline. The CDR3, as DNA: TGTGCCAGCAGTTCGGGACAGGGGGCTGATGGCTACACCTTC. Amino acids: CASSSGQGADGYTF.

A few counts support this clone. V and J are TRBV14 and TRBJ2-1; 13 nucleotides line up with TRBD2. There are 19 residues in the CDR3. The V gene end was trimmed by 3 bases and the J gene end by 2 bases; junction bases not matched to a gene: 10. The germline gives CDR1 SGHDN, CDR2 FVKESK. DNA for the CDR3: TGTGCCAGCAGCCAGCCGGGACTAGCGGGGAGTCCTACCTACAATGAGCAGTTCTTC. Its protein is CASSQPGLAGSPTYNEQFF.

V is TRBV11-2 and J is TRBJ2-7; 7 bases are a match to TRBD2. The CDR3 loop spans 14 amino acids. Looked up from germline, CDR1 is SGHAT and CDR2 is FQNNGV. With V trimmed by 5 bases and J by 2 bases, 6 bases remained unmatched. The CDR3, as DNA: TGTGCCAGCAGCCCCTTAGGGAGGGCCTACGAGCAGTACTTC. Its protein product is CASSPLGRAYEQYF.

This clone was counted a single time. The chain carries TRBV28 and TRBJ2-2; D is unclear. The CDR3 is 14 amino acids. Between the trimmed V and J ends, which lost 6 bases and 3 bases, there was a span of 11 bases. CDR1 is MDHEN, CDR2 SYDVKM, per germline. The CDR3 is CASSHSSYTGELFF. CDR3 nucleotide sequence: TGTGCCAGCAGCCACTCGAGTTACACCGGGGAGCTGTTTTTT.

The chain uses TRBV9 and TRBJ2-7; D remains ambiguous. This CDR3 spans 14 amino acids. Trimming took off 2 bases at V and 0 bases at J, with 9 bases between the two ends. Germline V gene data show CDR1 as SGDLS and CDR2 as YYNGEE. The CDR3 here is CASSVNALSYEQYF. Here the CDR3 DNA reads TGTGCCAGCAGCGTGAACGCGCTCTCCTACGAGCAGTACTTC.

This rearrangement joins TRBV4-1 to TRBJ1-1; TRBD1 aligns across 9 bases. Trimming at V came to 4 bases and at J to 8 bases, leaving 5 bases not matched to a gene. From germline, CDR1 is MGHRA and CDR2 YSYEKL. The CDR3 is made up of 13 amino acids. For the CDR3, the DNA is TGCGCCAGCAGCCGACAGGGGGATTTCGAAGCTTTCTTT. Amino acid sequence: CASSRQGDFEAFF.

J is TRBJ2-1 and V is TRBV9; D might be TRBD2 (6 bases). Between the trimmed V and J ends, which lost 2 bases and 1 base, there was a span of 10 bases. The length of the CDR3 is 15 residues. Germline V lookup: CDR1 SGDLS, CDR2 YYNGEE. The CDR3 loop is CASSVQGGSYNEQFF. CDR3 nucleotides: TGTGCCAGCAGCGTCCAAGGAGGGTCCTACAATGAGCAGTTCTTC.

The CDR3 nucleotides read TGTGCCAGCAGTGATCCAGCGGGAGTCTTTCCCTCCTACGAGCAGTACTTC. It specifies CASSDPAGVFPSYEQYF. The chain has TRBV2 and TRBJ2-7; TRBD2 matches 8 bases. The germline CDR1 and CDR2 sequences are SNHLY and FYNNEI. This CDR3 spans 17 amino acids. J gave up 0 bases and V 3 bases, and 10 bases lay outside the gene matches. Variable domain in full (rest from reference TRBV2 and TRBJ2-7): EPEVTQTPSHQVTQMGQEVILRCVPISNHLYFYWYRQILGQKVEFLVSFYNNEISEKSEIFDDQFSVERPDGSNFTLKIRSTKLEDSAMYFCASSDPAGVFPSYEQYFGPGTRLTVT.

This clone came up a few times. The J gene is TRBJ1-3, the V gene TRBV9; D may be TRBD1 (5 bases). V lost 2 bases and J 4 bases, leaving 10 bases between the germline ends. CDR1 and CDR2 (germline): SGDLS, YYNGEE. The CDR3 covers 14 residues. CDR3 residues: CASSVETAGNTIYF. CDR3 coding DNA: TGTGCCAGCAGCGTGGAGACAGCCGGAAACACCATATATTTT.

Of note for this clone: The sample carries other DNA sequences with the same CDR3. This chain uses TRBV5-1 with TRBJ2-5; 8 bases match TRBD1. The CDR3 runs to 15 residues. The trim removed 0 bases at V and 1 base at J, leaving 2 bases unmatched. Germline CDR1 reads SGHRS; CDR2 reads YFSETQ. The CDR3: CASSLAGQGQETQYF. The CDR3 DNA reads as TGCGCCAGCAGCTTGGCCGGACAGGGCCAAGAGACCCAGTACTTC.